A selection of T cell receptor beta chains follows, all from one sample in a study of blood T cells in healthy people across ages. Via MiXCR, TCRdb re-called the 5' RACE reads, giving one row per CDR3 protein. This table has 850,000 to 1,100,000 distinct CDR3 sequences, 35% to 40% appearing once. Input material: blood. The source of these receptors is a man aged 18 to 30 in good health. Both conserved end residues are part of each CDR3. The order of the fields is D gene, V gene, J gene, clone size, CDR3 DNA, CDR3 protein. A D gene is named only where the DNA matches it firmly. Clone sizes are given selectively: once, few, many, or a class where the clone is expanded.

D gene: TRBD1; V gene: TRBV6-2/TRBV6-3; J gene: TRBJ2-3; clone size: NA; CDR3 DNA: TGTGCCAGTGGGGACAGAAGGAAATACACAGATACGCAGTATTTT; CDR3 protein: CASGDRRKYTDTQYF
D gene: NA; V gene: TRBV10-2; J gene: TRBJ2-1; clone size: few; CDR3 DNA: TGCGCCAGCAGTGAGAAGTACAATGAGCAGTTCTTC; CDR3 protein: CASSEKYNEQFF
D gene: NA; V gene: TRBV20-1; J gene: TRBJ1-1; clone size: NA; CDR3 DNA: TGCAGTGCTAGAAAAGTACGCGGGACACCCATGAACACTGAAGCTTTCTTT; CDR3 protein: CSARKVRGTPMNTEAFF
D gene: NA; V gene: TRBV21-1; J gene: TRBJ2-5; clone size: NA; CDR3 DNA: TGTGCCAGCAGCCCCCGACAGAATCAAGAGACCCAGTACTTC; CDR3 protein: CASSPRQNQETQYF
D gene: NA; V gene: TRBV4-2; J gene: TRBJ2-6; clone size: NA; CDR3 DNA: TGTGCCAGCAGCCAAGATGCCGGGTCTGGGGCCAACGTCCTGACTTTC; CDR3 protein: CASSQDAGSGANVLTF
D gene: NA; V gene: TRBV7-9; J gene: TRBJ1-1; clone size: few; CDR3 DNA: TGTGCCAGCAGCTCGATACAGGGAACGGGTGAAGCTTTCTTT; CDR3 protein: CASSSIQGTGEAFF
D gene: TRBD1; V gene: TRBV9; J gene: TRBJ2-2; clone size: NA; CDR3 DNA: TGTGCCAGCAGCCCAGAGGGGACAGGGTTCACCGGGGAGCTGTTTTTT; CDR3 protein: CASSPEGTGFTGELFF
D gene: TRBD1; V gene: TRBV20-1; J gene: TRBJ2-3; clone size: few; CDR3 DNA: TGCAGTGCTTCCGGGACAGGGACCACTACTAGCACAGATACGCAGTATTTT; CDR3 protein: CSASGTGTTTSTDTQYF
D gene: TRBD1; V gene: TRBV27; J gene: TRBJ2-7; clone size: NA; CDR3 DNA: TGTGCCAGCAGAGGGACAGGGTATTTCTACGAGCAGTACTTC; CDR3 protein: CASRGTGYFYEQYF
D gene: NA; V gene: TRBV9; J gene: TRBJ2-3; clone size: NA; CDR3 DNA: TGTGCCAGCAGCGTAGTAGCATCACCCACAGATACGCAGTATTTT; CDR3 protein: CASSVVASPTDTQYF
D gene: TRBD1; V gene: TRBV19; J gene: TRBJ1-5; clone size: once; CDR3 DNA: TGTGCCAGTAGTATGGACGCCGCACACAGGGGTAGCAATCAGCCCCAGCATTTT; CDR3 protein: CASSMDAAHRGSNQPQHF
D gene: NA; V gene: TRBV20-1; J gene: TRBJ1-2; clone size: many; CDR3 DNA: TGCAGTGCCCCCCGGAGGAGCGCTAACTATGGCTACACCTTC; CDR3 protein: CSAPRRSANYGYTF
D gene: TRBD1; V gene: TRBV9; J gene: TRBJ1-2; clone size: NA; CDR3 DNA: TGTGCCAGCAGCGTAGACGGGACAGGGGATGTGAATGGCTACACCTTC; CDR3 protein: CASSVDGTGDVNGYTF
D gene: NA; V gene: TRBV20-1; J gene: TRBJ2-3; clone size: few; CDR3 DNA: TGCAGTGCCCCGTTTAGCACAGATACGCAGTATTTT; CDR3 protein: CSAPFSTDTQYF
D gene: NA; V gene: TRBV6-5; J gene: TRBJ2-3; clone size: few; CDR3 DNA: TGTGCCAGCAGTTACCTACAGAGCACAGATACGCAGTATTTT; CDR3 protein: CASSYLQSTDTQYF
D gene: TRBD2; V gene: TRBV7-2; J gene: TRBJ2-1; clone size: NA; CDR3 DNA: TGTGCCAGCAGCTTAGCCGGGACTAGCGGGGGGGCCCACAATGAGCAGTTCTTC; CDR3 protein: CASSLAGTSGGAHNEQFF
D gene: NA; V gene: TRBV11-2; J gene: TRBJ2-1; clone size: NA; CDR3 DNA: TGTGCCAGCAGCTTAGTCCCCCGTGAGCAGTTCTTC; CDR3 protein: CASSLVPREQFF
D gene: TRBD1; V gene: TRBV4-1; J gene: TRBJ2-5; clone size: NA; CDR3 DNA: TGCGCCAGCGGGACGACAGGGAATCCCTACAATGAGCAGTACTTC; CDR3 protein: CASGTTGNPYNEQYF